A single sample is the source of the 17 T cell receptor beta chains below, sequenced in a study of blood T cell repertoires in COVID-19. Libraries were prepared by immunoSEQ multiplex PCR; TCRdb keeps only in-frame clonotypes and omits some of them. The table records some 250,000 clones, 86% of them present only once. The sequencing sample was made of peripheral blood. Source of these receptors: a man in his thirties or forties who had recovered from COVID-19.

The rearrangement uses TRBV7-9 and TRBJ2-7; 7 positions agree with TRBD2. The V and J ends lost 2 bases and 3 bases, in that order; junction bases with no gene match: 13. From germline, CDR1 is SEHNR and CDR2 FQNEAQ (reference sequence). The length of the CDR3 is 17 residues. In DNA form, the CDR3 reads TGTGCCAGCAGCTTACTGCGGGGAAGCGGGGAATACTACGAGCAGTACTTC. The encoded protein is CASSLLRGSGEYYEQYF.

V gene TRBV20-1 combines with J gene TRBJ2-1; maybe TRBD1 (5 bases). V gave up 5 bases and J gave up 9 bases, with 8 bases separating them. From germline, CDR1 is DFQATT and CDR2 SNEGSKA (reference sequence). The CDR3 runs to 10 residues. CDR3 nucleotides: TGCAGTGCTTCAGGGTTTGAGCAGTTCTTC. Translating gives CSASGFEQFF.

The V and J genes are TRBV11-3 and TRBJ2-2, with a tentative D call TRBD2 (6 bases). Between the trimmed V and J ends, which lost 5 bases and 0 bases, there was a span of 10 bases. The CDR3 runs 15 residues. Germline CDR1 is SGHNT and CDR2 is YENEEA. The CDR3 sequence: CASSPGEANTGELFF. The CDR3 DNA sequence: TGTGCCAGCAGCCCGGGGGAAGCGAACACCGGGGAGCTGTTTTTT.

This clone was recorded a few times. J is TRBJ2-7 and V is TRBV4-2, with D tentatively TRBD1 (6 bases). V was shortened by 1 base and J by 5 bases, with 15 bases between the two germline ends. The CDR3 length is 15 residues. The germline V gene encodes CDR1 LGHNA and CDR2 YNFKEQ. The CDR3 coding sequence is TGTGCCAGCAGCCAAGCCGAACTACAGGGTCACGAGCAGTACTTC. Translation gives CASSQAELQGHEQYF.

V and J are TRBV5-1 and TRBJ1-5; weak D call: TRBD1 (6 bases). Deletions cut 4 bases from V and 3 bases from J, with 17 bases between. CDR1 and CDR2 (germline): SGHRS, YFSETQ. The length of the CDR3 is 16 residues. The CDR3 sequence is CASSLGSGGANQPQHF. CDR3 coding DNA: TGCGCCAGCAGCCTCGGATCGGGGGGGGCCAATCAGCCCCAGCATTTT.

J is TRBJ2-1 and V is TRBV19, with TRBD2 matching 7 bases. V lost 8 bases to trimming and J lost 2 bases; unmatched junction nucleotides: 12. This CDR3 is built from 16 residues. Germline V CDR1 and CDR2: LNHDA, SQIVND (reference sequence). The CDR3 sequence is CASVGMGGRAYNEQFF. The CDR3 DNA reads as TGTGCCAGTGTGGGTATGGGGGGGAGGGCCTACAATGAGCAGTTCTTC.

This chain uses TRBV11-3 with TRBJ2-1; 8 bases fit TRBD1. The germline V gene encodes CDR1 SGHNT and CDR2 YENEEA. The CDR3 loop spans 15 amino acids. V shed 4 bases and J 4 bases; nucleotides not matched to a gene: 6. CDR3 nucleotides: TGTGCCAGCAGCTCGACAGGGGCAGGTTACAATGAGCAGTTCTTC. Translating gives CASSSTGAGYNEQFF.

The CDR3 DNA reads TGTGCCAGTAGTATAGACCGGGAGACCAAAAACATTCAGTACTTC. It is translated as CASSIDRETKNIQYF. The chain uses TRBV19 and TRBJ2-4, with D possibly being TRBD2 (6 bases). There are 15 residues in the CDR3. CDR1 LNHDA and CDR2 SQIVND come from the germline V gene (reference sequence). V gave up 0 bases and J gave up 2 bases, with 8 bases separating them.

This chain uses TRBV10-3 with TRBJ2-3, with D perhaps matching TRBD2 (6 bases). The CDR3 runs to 14 residues. Germline values: CDR1 ENHRY, CDR2 SYGVKD. V was pared by 4 bases and J by 1 base, with 9 bases between. The CDR3: CAISGGGGTDTQYF. The CDR3 bases are TGTGCCATCAGTGGGGGCGGGGGCACAGATACGCAGTATTTT.

The genes are TRBV10-3 and TRBJ1-6; no definite D call. V was trimmed by 9 bases and J by 0 bases, leaving 6 bases between them. Germline-derived CDR1 and CDR2 are ENHRY and SYGVKD. The CDR3 spans 13 residues. In nucleotides, the CDR3 is TGTGCCATACTGAGCTCCTATAATTCACCCCTCCACTTT. It encodes CAILSSYNSPLHF.

The sample holds a few counts of this clone. The V call is TRBV3-1 (or the pseudogene TRBV3-2), the J call TRBJ1-2; 7 bases match TRBD1. Germline CDR1 and CDR2: LGHDT and YNNKEL (reference sequence). The trim removed 2 bases at V and 3 bases at J, leaving 9 bases unmatched. The CDR3 loop spans 16 amino acids. CDR3 sequence: CASSQTETGIDYGYTF. The CDR3 nucleotides read TGTGCCAGCAGCCAAACGGAGACAGGGATCGACTATGGCTACACCTTC.

This chain links TRBV4-1 with TRBJ2-2, with D maybe TRBD1 (5 bases). The V gene's germline CDR1 is MGHRA and CDR2 YSYEKL. This CDR3 comprises 15 residues. V lost 1 base, J lost 4 bases, and 10 bases lay in between. The CDR3 sequence: CASSQGQGITGELFF. CDR3 sequence (DNA): TGCGCCAGCAGCCAAGGCCAGGGTATCACCGGGGAGCTGTTTTTT.

This clone was recorded at least ten times. The chain couples TRBV6-4 to TRBJ2-2; unclear D gene. Germline CDR1 is MRHNA and CDR2 is SNTAGT. This CDR3 has 15 residues. The germline V and J ends were trimmed by 5 bases and 7 bases, with 17 bases remaining between them. The CDR3 spells CASSQRSDTYGELFF. In DNA, the CDR3 is TGTGCCAGCAGTCAACGCTCCGACACATACGGGGAGCTGTTTTTT.

The chain employs TRBV5-1 and TRBJ2-2; 14 bases align to TRBD2. V was clipped by 4 bases and J by 6 bases; unmatched bases: 8. The CDR3 length is 17 residues. Germline values: CDR1 SGHRS, CDR2 YFSETQ. The CDR3, as DNA: TGCGCCAGCAGCATGACACCGGGACTAGCGGGAGCCGGGGAGCTGTTTTTT. Its protein is CASSMTPGLAGAGELFF.

V gene TRBV11-2 combines with J gene TRBJ2-1; tentatively, D is TRBD1 (5 bases). This CDR3 has 13 residues. Deletions cut 1 base from V and 8 bases from J, with 9 bases between. Germline lookup yields CDR1 SGHAT and CDR2 FQNNGV. CDR3 nucleotide sequence: TGTGCCAGCAGCTTAGGAAGGGGCGATGAGCAGTTCTTC. It yields the protein CASSLGRGDEQFF. Using reference TRBV11-2 and TRBJ2-1 for the parts outside the CDR3, the full variable domain is EAGVAQSPRYKIIEKRQSVAFWCNPISGHATLYWYQQILGQGPKLLIQFQNNGVVDDSQLPKDRFSAERLKGVDSTLKIQPAKLEDSAVYLCASSLGRGDEQFFGPGTRLTVL.

The V and J genes are TRBV7-9 and TRBJ2-2, with D tentatively TRBD1 (5 bases). The CDR3 runs to 13 residues. Trimming took 4 bases from V and 7 from J, leaving 10 bases between them. Germline CDR1 SEHNR, CDR2 FQNEAQ (reference sequence). CDR3 amino acids: CASSSRAYGELFF. The CDR3 nucleotides are TGTGCCAGCAGCTCCAGGGCGTACGGGGAGCTGTTTTTT.

The chain links TRBV19 to TRBJ1-5, with 9 bases aligning to TRBD1. Per germline, CDR1 LNHDA and CDR2 SQIVND (reference sequence). The length of the CDR3 is 14 residues. J gave up 6 bases and V 3 bases, and 3 bases lay outside the gene matches. The CDR3 protein is CASSIGTGRQPQHF. The CDR3 DNA sequence: TGTGCCAGTAGTATTGGGACAGGGCGTCAGCCCCAGCATTTT.